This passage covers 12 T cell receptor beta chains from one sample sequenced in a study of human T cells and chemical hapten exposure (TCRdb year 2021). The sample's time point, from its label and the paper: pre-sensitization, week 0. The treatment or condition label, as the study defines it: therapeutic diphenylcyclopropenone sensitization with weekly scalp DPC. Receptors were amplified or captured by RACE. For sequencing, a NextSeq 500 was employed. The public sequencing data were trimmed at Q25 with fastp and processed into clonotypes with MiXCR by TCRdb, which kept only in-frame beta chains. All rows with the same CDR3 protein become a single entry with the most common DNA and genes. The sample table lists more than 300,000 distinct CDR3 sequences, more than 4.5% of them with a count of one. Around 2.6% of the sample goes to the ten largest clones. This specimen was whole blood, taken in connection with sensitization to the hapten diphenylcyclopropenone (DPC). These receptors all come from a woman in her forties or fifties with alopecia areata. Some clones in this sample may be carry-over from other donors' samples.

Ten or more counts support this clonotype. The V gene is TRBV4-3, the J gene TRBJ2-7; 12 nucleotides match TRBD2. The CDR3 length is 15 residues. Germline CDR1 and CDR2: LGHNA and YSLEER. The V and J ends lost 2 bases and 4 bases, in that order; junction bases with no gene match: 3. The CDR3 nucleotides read TGCGCCAGCAGCCAACTCGGACTAGCGGGATACGAGCAGTACTTC. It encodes CASSQLGLAGYEQYF.

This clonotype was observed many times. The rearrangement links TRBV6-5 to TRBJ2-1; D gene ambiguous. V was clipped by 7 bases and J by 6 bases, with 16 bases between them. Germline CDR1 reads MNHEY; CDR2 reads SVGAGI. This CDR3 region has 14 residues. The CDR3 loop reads CASKGDILINEQFF. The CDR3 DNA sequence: TGTGCCAGCAAAGGCGACATTCTTATCAATGAGCAGTTCTTC.

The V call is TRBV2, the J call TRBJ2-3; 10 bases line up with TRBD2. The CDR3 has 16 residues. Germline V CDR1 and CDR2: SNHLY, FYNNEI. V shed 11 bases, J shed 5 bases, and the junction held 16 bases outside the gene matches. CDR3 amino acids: CAGSSGGVPTRDTQYF. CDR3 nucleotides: TGTGCCGGATCCAGCGGGGGGGTTCCCACTAGAGATACGCAGTATTTT.

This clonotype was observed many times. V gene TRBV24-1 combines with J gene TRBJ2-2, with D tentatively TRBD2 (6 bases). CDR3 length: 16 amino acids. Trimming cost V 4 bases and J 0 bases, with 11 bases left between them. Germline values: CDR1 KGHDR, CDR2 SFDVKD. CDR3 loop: CATSEGGGTNTGELFF. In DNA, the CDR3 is TGTGCCACCAGTGAAGGTGGGGGGACGAACACCGGGGAGCTGTTTTTT.

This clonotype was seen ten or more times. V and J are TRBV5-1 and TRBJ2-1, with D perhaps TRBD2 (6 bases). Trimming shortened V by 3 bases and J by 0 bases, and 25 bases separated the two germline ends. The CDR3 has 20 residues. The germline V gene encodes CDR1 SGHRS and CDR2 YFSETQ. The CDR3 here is CASSSRRLFMGGSSYNEQFF. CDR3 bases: TGCGCCAGCAGCTCAAGACGTCTCTTTATGGGGGGAAGCTCCTACAATGAGCAGTTCTTC.

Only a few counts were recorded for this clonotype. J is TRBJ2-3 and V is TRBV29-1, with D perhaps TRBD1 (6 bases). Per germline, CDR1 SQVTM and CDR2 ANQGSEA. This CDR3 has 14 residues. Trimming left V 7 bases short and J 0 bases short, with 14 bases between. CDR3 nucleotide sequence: TGCAGCGCCTGGGGGCAGGCTAGCACAGATACGCAGTATTTT. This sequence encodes CSAWGQASTDTQYF.

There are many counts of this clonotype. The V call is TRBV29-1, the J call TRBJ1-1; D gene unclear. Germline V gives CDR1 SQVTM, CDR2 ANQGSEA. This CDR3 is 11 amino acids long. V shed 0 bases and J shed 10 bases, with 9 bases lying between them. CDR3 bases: TGCAGCGTTGAAGATTTGTGGGGAGCTTTCTTT. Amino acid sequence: CSVEDLWGAFF.

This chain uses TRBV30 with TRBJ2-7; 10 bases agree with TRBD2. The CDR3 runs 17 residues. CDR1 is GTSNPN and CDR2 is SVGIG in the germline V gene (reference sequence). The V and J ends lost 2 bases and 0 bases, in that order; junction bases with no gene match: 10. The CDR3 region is CAWSLLAGNFFSYEQYF. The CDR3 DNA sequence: TGTGCCTGGAGTTTACTAGCGGGAAATTTCTTCTCCTACGAGCAGTACTTC.

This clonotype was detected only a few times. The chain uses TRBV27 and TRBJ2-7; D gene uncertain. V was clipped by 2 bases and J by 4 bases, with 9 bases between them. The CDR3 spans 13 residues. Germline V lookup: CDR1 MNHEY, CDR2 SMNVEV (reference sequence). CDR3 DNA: TGTGCCAGCAGTTTAAGTACTCCGTACGAGCAGTACTTC. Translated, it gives CASSLSTPYEQYF.

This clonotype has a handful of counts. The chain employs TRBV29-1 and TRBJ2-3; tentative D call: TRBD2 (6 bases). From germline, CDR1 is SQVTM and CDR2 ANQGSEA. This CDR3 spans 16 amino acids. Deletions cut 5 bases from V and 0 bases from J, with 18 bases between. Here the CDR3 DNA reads TGCAGCGTTCCCGGGAGCGGAGCCTCTAGCACAGATACGCAGTATTTT. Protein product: CSVPGSGASSTDTQYF.

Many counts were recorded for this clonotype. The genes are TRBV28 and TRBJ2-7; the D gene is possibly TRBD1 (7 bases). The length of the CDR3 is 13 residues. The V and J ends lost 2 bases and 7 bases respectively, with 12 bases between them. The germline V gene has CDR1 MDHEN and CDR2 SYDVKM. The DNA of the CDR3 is TGTGCCAGCAGTTTAATACAGGGGAGGGAGCAGTACTTC. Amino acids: CASSLIQGREQYF. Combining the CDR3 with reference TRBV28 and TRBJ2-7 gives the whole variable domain DVKVTQSSRYLVKRTGEKVFLECVQDMDHENMFWYRQDPGLGLRLIYFSYDVKMKEKGDIPEGYSVSREKKERFSLILESASTNQTSMYLCASSLIQGREQYFGPGTRLTVT.

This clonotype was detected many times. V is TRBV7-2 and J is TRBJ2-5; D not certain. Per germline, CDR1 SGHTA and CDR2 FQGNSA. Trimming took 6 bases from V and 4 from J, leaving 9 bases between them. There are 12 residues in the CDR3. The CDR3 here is CASRLPGETQYF. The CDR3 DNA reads TGTGCCAGCAGATTGCCCGGAGAGACCCAGTACTTC.